This TCR beta chain comes out of a study of T cell responses to AZD1222 COVID-19 vaccine. Second-dose schedules of about 4 or about 12 weeks were combined. As regards this clone: No antigen is known for it.

With 5 bases removed from V and 6 bases from J, the gap between germline ends came to 14 bases. The germline CDR1 and CDR2 sequences are MNHNY and SVGAGI (reference sequence). There are 13 residues in the CDR3. Study-level findings and limits: Every sample of the repertoires postdated the peak T cell response. Recipients of two AZD1222 doses showed rising Spike-specific TCR breadth and depth. Nearly half of spike-specific TCRs reportedly go after variant regions that carry no mutations.

Assay: immunoSEQ multiplex PCR; the TCRdb copy retains only in-frame clones and omits some. The sample records 65,000 to 70,000 clones, around 78% being singletons. The receptor comes from an adult who received the AZD1222 COVID-19 vaccine. The source was peripheral blood, collected 28 days after the second AZD1222 dose. V is TRBV6-6 and J is TRBJ2-7; D not resolved. The CDR3 DNA follows: TGTGCCAGCAGTCTCCCGTTAACGGGCGAGCAGTACTTC. It translates to CASSLPLTGEQYF.